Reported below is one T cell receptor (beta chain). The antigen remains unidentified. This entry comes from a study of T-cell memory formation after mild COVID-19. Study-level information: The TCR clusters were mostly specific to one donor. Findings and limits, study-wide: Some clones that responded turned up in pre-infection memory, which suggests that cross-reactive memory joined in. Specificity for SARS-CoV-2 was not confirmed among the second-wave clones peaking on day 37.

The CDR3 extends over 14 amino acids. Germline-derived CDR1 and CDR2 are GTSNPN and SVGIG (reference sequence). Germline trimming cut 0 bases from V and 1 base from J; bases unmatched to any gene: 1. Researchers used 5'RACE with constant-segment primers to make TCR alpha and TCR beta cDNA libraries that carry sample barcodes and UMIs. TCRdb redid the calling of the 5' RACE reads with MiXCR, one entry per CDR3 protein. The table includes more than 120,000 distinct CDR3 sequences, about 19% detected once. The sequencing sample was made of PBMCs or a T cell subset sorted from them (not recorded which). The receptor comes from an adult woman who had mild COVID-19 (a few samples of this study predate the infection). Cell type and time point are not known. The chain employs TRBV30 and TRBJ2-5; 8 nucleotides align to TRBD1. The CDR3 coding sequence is TGTGCCTGGAGTGTGGGGACAGGCCAAGAGACCCAGTACTTC. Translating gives CAWSVGTGQETQYF.